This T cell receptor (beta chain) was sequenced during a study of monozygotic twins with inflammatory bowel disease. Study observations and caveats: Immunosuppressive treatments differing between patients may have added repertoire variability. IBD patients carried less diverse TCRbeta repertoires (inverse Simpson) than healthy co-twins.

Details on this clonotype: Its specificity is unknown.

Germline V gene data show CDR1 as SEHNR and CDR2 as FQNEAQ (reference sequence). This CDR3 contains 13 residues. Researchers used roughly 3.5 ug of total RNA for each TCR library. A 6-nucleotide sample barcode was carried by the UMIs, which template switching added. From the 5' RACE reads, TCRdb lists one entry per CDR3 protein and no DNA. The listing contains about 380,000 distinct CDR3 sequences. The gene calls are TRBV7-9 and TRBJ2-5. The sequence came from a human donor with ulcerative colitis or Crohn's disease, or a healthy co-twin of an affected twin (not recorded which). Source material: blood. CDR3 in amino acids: CASSLVPKVAQYF.